These 29 T cell receptor beta chains share one sample of origin, sequenced in a study of CD8+CD57+ T cells in acquired aplastic anemia. Patients chosen for sequencing had shown CD8+CD57+ cell expansion by flow cytometry. Genomic DNA, serving as template, underwent TCR beta VDJ and CDR3 profiling. MiXCR, run by TCRdb on the reads, gives a single entry per CDR3 protein. The sample contains nearly 60,000 distinct CDR3 sequences, around 50% of which appear only once. Sequencing was carried out using sorted CD4+, CD8+, or CD8+CD57+ T cells (not recorded which) from PBMCs. The receptors shown here come from a human donor with aplastic anemia.

This clonotype is judged medium-sized. This sequence joins TRBV7-9 and TRBJ1-6, with TRBD1 matching over 7 bases. This CDR3 has 14 amino acids. Germline CDR1 is SEHNR and CDR2 is FQNEAQ (reference sequence). The junction had 6 bases not matched to a gene; V was cut back by 3 bases and J by 10 bases. The CDR3 region is CASSFIRGNSPLHF. Here the CDR3 DNA reads TGTGCCAGCAGCTTTATCAGGGGGAACTCACCCCTCCACTTT.

This clonotype was seen many times. The rearrangement uses TRBV27 and TRBJ1-1; no definite D call. The V end lost 3 bases, the J end lost 5 bases, and 13 bases lay between the germline ends. Germline V gene sequence: CDR1 MNHEY, CDR2 SMNVEV (reference sequence). This CDR3 contains 14 residues. The DNA for the CDR3 is TGTGCCAGCAGTTTGGCCCCTATGGTTACTGAAGCTTTCTTT. The encoded protein is CASSLAPMVTEAFF.

J is TRBJ2-7 and V is TRBV29-1; the D gene could be TRBD1 or TRBD2 (5 bases each). V was cut by 0 bases and J by 2 bases, with 14 bases left in between. Germline V gene data show CDR1 as SQVTM and CDR2 as ANQGSEA. The CDR3 extends over 15 amino acids. For the CDR3, the DNA is TGCAGCGTTGAAGACCTTGTGGGACGGACCTACGAGCAGTACTTC. Translated, it gives CSVEDLVGRTYEQYF.

CDR3 protein: CSAGGTRRLETQYF. CDR3 sequence (DNA): TGCAGTGCTGGGGGGACTAGAAGGTTGGAGACCCAGTACTTC. This chain joins TRBV20-1 and TRBJ2-5; 8 positions match TRBD2. The J segment lost 5 bases and the V segment lost 5 bases, leaving 10 bases of the junction unmatched. Germline lookup yields CDR1 DFQATT and CDR2 SNEGSKA (reference sequence). There are 14 residues in the CDR3.

This clonotype was observed a handful of times. The chain combines TRBV10-3 with TRBJ2-5; D is ambiguous. Germline CDR1 is ENHRY and CDR2 is SYGVKD. The V and J ends lost 5 bases and 2 bases respectively, with 9 bases between them. The CDR3 covers 13 residues. CDR3 sequence: CAISPGIQETQYF. For the CDR3, the DNA is TGTGCCATCAGTCCAGGAATTCAAGAGACCCAGTACTTC.

This chain uses TRBV29-1 with TRBJ1-2; D unresolved. The germline V gene encodes CDR1 SQVTM and CDR2 ANQGSEA. The ends were cut back, 7 bases at V and 6 bases at J, with 24 bases in the middle. CDR3 length equals 15 residues. The CDR3 DNA sequence: TGCAGCGCCTCGACCTCTGATGAGTACCCAAATGGCTACACCTTC. This encodes CSASTSDEYPNGYTF.

This clonotype was seen just once. The gene calls are TRBV7-2 and TRBJ1-5; 7 nucleotides line up with TRBD1. The CDR3 totals 13 residues. J gave up 7 bases and V 5 bases, and 5 bases lay outside the gene matches. Germline CDR1 is SGHTA and CDR2 is FQGNSA. CDR3 in DNA: TGTGCCAGCAGCATCCGACAGGGCCAGCCCCAGCATTTT. Protein product: CASSIRQGQPQHF.

J is TRBJ2-5 and V is TRBV29-1, with 14 positions matching TRBD2. CDR1 is SQVTM, CDR2 ANQGSEA, per germline. There are 14 residues in the CDR3. CDR3 sequence: CGPTRLAGGETQYF. The CDR3, as DNA: TGCGGACCGACTCGACTAGCGGGGGGGGAGACCCAGTACTTC. Based on the CDR3 plus reference TRBV29-1 and TRBJ2-5, the full variable domain is SAVISQKPSRDICQRGTSLTIQCQVDSQVTMMFWYRQQPGQSLTLIATANQGSEATYESGFVIDKFPISRPNLTFSTLTVSNMSPEDSSIYLCGPTRLAGGETQYFGPGTRLLVL.

In this sample, this clonotype turned up many times. V gene TRBV5-5 combines with J gene TRBJ2-1, with 13 bases that match TRBD2. CDR1 and CDR2 from the germline V gene are SGHKS and YYEKEE (reference sequence). With 4 bases clipped from V and 14 bases from J, the junction kept 9 bases outside the gene matches. This CDR3 spans 14 amino acids. The CDR3 is CASSPWTSGGFEFF. CDR3 in DNA: TGTGCCAGCAGCCCCTGGACTAGCGGGGGTTTTGAGTTCTTC.

On this clonotype: One junction end does not reproduce the germline sequence, and a read error may be involved. CDR3 sequence: CASSAGFSYEQYF. In DNA, the CDR3 is TGTGCCAGCAGTGCAGGTTTCTCCTACGAGCAGTACTTC. The chain recombines TRBV10-3 with TRBJ2-7; D is ambiguous. The germline CDR1 and CDR2 sequences are ENHRY and SYGVKD. This CDR3 has 13 residues.

Concerning this clonotype itself: A much larger clonotype is one base distant, so this may be a read error. This chain joins TRBV4-1 and TRBJ1-4; possibly TRBD1 for D (5 bases). Germline-derived CDR1 and CDR2 are MGHRA and YSYEKL. The CDR3 runs 15 residues. The DNA for the CDR3 is TGCGCCAGCATCCAAGAGCCGGGACGCCGTGAAAAACTGTTTTTT. Its protein product is CASIQEPGRREKLFF.

V usage is TRBV25-1 and J usage is TRBJ2-7, with 11 nucleotides matching TRBD2. The V segment lost 6 bases and the J segment 0 bases; nucleotides outside the gene matches: 7. The CDR3 contains 16 residues. Germline V gene lookup returns CDR1 MGHDK and CDR2 SYGVNS. CDR3 nucleotide sequence: TGTGCCAGCAGCGCAAGACTAGCGGGAAGCTCCTACGAGCAGTACTTC. Amino acid sequence: CASSARLAGSSYEQYF.

The V gene is TRBV9, the J gene TRBJ2-7; D perhaps matches TRBD2 (5 bases). The V end was cut by 0 bases, the J end by 0 bases, with 10 bases between. The CDR3 has 15 amino acids. CDR1 and CDR2 (germline): SGDLS, YYNGEE. CDR3 DNA: TGTGCCAGCAGCGTAGAAGGGAGAAGCTCCTACGAGCAGTACTTC. This gives the protein CASSVEGRSSYEQYF.

This clonotype occurred a few times. The junction differs from germline at one of its ends, possibly a read error. The chain carries TRBV4-1 and TRBJ1-6; D remains unclear. Germline assignment: CDR1 MGHRA and CDR2 YSYEKL. The CDR3 is 13 amino acids. The CDR3 bases are TGCGCCAGCAGCCACGATTATAGTTCACCCCCCCACTTT. Translated: CASSHDYSSPPHF.

This clonotype occurred many times. The chain couples TRBV20-1 to TRBJ2-1, with D perhaps TRBD2 (6 bases). The germline CDR1 and CDR2 sequences are DFQATT and SNEGSKA (reference sequence). The CDR3 extends over 16 amino acids. V dropped 1 base and J dropped 2 bases, with 15 bases sitting between them. The CDR3 here is CSARVEWAGPYNEQFF. As DNA, the CDR3 is TGCAGTGCTAGAGTAGAGTGGGCGGGGCCCTACAATGAGCAGTTCTTC.

This clonotype showed up many times. The genes are TRBV7-9 and TRBJ2-3; 7 positions agree with TRBD2. V gave up 5 bases and J gave up 0 bases; unmatched junction bases: 5. This CDR3 region has 15 residues. The germline V gene encodes CDR1 SEHNR and CDR2 FQNEAQ (reference sequence). CDR3 protein: CASSHSGPSTDTQYF. The CDR3, as DNA: TGTGCCAGCAGCCATAGCGGGCCAAGCACAGATACGCAGTATTTT.

This clonotype was counted many times. The chain couples TRBV5-5 to TRBJ1-1, with D unclear. This CDR3 region has 12 residues. Germline V lookup: CDR1 SGHKS, CDR2 YYEKEE (reference sequence). V shed 0 bases and J shed 8 bases, with 8 bases lying between them. CDR3 DNA: TGTGCCAGCAGCTTGGGAACAGTCGAAGCTTTCTTT. This gives the protein CASSLGTVEAFF.

The V call is TRBV7-3, the J call TRBJ1-5; D unclear. Germline CDR1 is SGHTA and CDR2 is FQGTGA. V shed 5 bases and J shed 9 bases, with 20 bases lying between them. The CDR3 has 15 residues. The CDR3 sequence is CASSKDSTPFGPQHF. CDR3 in DNA: TGTGCCAGCAGCAAAGATTCGACGCCGTTTGGGCCCCAGCATTTT.

This chain links TRBV10-3 with TRBJ1-2; weak D call: TRBD1 (5 bases). The CDR3 loop spans 12 amino acids. Looked up from germline, CDR1 is ENHRY and CDR2 is SYGVKD. Trimming removed 9 bases from V and 4 bases from J, with 12 bases in between. The CDR3 loop is CAIDSDSYGYTF. In DNA form, the CDR3 reads TGTGCCATAGACAGCGATAGCTATGGCTACACCTTC.

This clonotype was seen only a few times. V usage is TRBV11-1 and J usage is TRBJ2-5; TRBD1 or TRBD2 may be the D gene (6 bases each). In germline, CDR1 is SGHAT, CDR2 FQDESV (reference sequence). CDR3 length: 17 residues. Trimming shortened V by 1 base and J by 1 base, and 16 bases separated the two germline ends. The CDR3 protein is CASSLGGGMPAQETQYF. The CDR3 nucleotides read TGTGCCAGCAGCTTAGGAGGGGGGATGCCCGCCCAAGAGACCCAGTACTTC.

This clonotype appeared many times. The J gene is TRBJ1-6, the V gene TRBV7-9; D remains unclear. V lost 6 bases to trimming and J lost 4 bases, with 10 bases between them. CDR1 and CDR2 (germline): SEHNR, FQNEAQ (reference sequence). The CDR3 contains 14 residues. In DNA, the CDR3 is TGTGCCAGCAGTTCGACAAATTATAATTCACCCCTCCACTTT. Translated, it gives CASSSTNYNSPLHF. The full variable domain, completed using reference TRBV7-9 and TRBJ1-6, is DTGVSQNPRHKITKRGQNVTFRCDPISEHNRLYWYRQTLGQGPEFLTYFQNEAQLEKSRLLSDRFSAERPKGSFSTLEIQRTEQGDSAMYLCASSSTNYNSPLHFGNGTRLTVT.

This clonotype was seen repeatedly, ten times or more. This chain connects TRBV4-2 to TRBJ2-3, with 10 bases identical to TRBD2. The CDR3 totals 16 residues. Germline trimming cut 4 bases from V and 5 bases from J; bases unmatched to any gene: 9. CDR1 and CDR2 (germline): LGHNA, YNFKEQ. CDR3 residues: CASSPFLAGALDTQYF. The CDR3 DNA follows: TGTGCCAGCAGCCCGTTCCTAGCGGGGGCCCTAGATACGCAGTATTTT.

The V gene is TRBV7-3, the J gene TRBJ2-6; tentative D call: TRBD1 (6 bases). With 1 base removed from V and 4 bases from J, the gap between germline ends came to 20 bases. Germline CDR1 SGHTA, CDR2 FQGTGA. CDR3 length: 19 amino acids. Here the CDR3 DNA reads TGTGCCAGCAGCTTAAGCCTCTCAGGGGCAGGGTCCGGGGCCAACGTCCTGACTTTC. Translating gives CASSLSLSGAGSGANVLTF. Looking up the rest from reference TRBV7-3 and TRBJ2-6 gives the full variable domain: GAGVSQTPSNKVTEKGKYVELRCDPISGHTALYWYRQSLGQGPEFLIYFQGTGAADDSGLPNDRFFAVRPEGSVSTLKIQRTERGDSAVYLCASSLSLSGAGSGANVLTFGAGSRLTVL.

The chain uses TRBV10-3 and TRBJ1-6; D is possibly TRBD1 (6 bases). CDR3 length equals 13 residues. Germline CDR1 is ENHRY and CDR2 is SYGVKD. V lost 6 bases and J 9 bases, leaving 12 bases between the germline ends. The CDR3: CAIRGEGGSPLHF. The CDR3, as DNA: TGTGCCATCAGGGGGGAAGGGGGTTCACCCCTCCACTTT.

The chain uses TRBV20-1 and TRBJ1-5; weak D call: TRBD1 (5 bases). Germline assignment: CDR1 DFQATT and CDR2 SNEGSKA (reference sequence). Trimming took off 7 bases at V and 0 bases at J, with 10 bases between the two ends. The CDR3 runs 13 residues. The CDR3 DNA is TGCAGTGTAAAAGGGGATAGCAATCAGCCCCAGCATTTT. Protein product: CSVKGDSNQPQHF.

This clonotype was detected ten times or more. This chain uses TRBV12-3 or TRBV12-4 with TRBJ2-7, with 8 bases identical to TRBD2. This CDR3 is built from 14 residues. V was pared by 5 bases and J by 0 bases, with 3 bases of the junction left unmatched. CDR3 protein: CASSRGGLSYEQYF. CDR3 in DNA: TGTGCCAGCAGTCGCGGGGGGCTCTCCTACGAGCAGTACTTC.

This chain joins TRBV7-8 and TRBJ2-5; D is possibly TRBD1 (6 bases). Trimming took 9 bases from V and 1 from J, leaving 12 bases between them. Germline loops: CDR1 SGHVS, CDR2 FQNEAQ. CDR3 size: 13 residues. The CDR3 loop reads CASRTDPQETQYF. CDR3 nucleotide sequence: TGTGCCAGTCGGACAGACCCCCAAGAGACCCAGTACTTC.

The chain uses TRBV24-1 and TRBJ2-7; 10 bases map to TRBD1. Germline loops: CDR1 KGHDR, CDR2 SFDVKD. This CDR3 contains 15 residues. The junction had 6 bases not matched to a gene; V was cut back by 3 bases and J by 5 bases. The CDR3: CATSDPGTGDNEQYF. The CDR3 region has the DNA TGTGCCACCAGTGATCCCGGGACAGGGGATAACGAGCAGTACTTC.

This clonotype is labeled hyperexpanded (1% or more). The rearrangement joins TRBV4-3 to TRBJ1-6; D is perhaps TRBD1 (6 bases). CDR1 and CDR2 from the germline V gene are LGHNA and YSLEER. The CDR3 is 17 residues long. V shed 0 bases and J shed 5 bases, with 14 bases lying between them. The CDR3 bases are TGCGCCAGCAGCCAAGATCTCCTACCAGGGGATAATTCACCCCTCCACTTT. Its protein product is CASSQDLLPGDNSPLHF.